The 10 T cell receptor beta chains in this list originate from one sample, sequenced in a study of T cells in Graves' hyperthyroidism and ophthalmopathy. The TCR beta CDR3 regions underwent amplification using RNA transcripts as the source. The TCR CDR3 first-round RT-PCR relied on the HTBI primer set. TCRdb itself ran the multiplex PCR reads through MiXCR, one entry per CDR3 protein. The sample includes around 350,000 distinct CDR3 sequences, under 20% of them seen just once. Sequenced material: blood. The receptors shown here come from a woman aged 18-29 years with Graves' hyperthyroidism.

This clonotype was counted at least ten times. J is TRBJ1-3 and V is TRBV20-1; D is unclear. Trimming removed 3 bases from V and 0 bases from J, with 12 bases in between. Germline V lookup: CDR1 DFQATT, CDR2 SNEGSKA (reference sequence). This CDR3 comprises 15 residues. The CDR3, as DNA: TGCAGTGCTAGTCTACACGGACTCTCTGGAAACACCATATATTTT. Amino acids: CSASLHGLSGNTIYF.

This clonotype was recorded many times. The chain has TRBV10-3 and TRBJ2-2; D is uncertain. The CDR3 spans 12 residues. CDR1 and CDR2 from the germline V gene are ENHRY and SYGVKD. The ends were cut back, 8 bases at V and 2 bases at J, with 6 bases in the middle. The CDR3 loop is CAIVINTGELFF. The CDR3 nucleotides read TGTGCCATCGTAATCAACACCGGGGAGCTGTTTTTT.

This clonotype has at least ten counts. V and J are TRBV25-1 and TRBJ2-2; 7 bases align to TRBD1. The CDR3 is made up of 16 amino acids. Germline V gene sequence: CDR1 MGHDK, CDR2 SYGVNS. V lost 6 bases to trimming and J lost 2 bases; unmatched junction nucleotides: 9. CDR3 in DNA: TGTGCCAGCAGCCCGACAGGGAAGGAAAACACCGGGGAGCTGTTTTTT. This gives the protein CASSPTGKENTGELFF.

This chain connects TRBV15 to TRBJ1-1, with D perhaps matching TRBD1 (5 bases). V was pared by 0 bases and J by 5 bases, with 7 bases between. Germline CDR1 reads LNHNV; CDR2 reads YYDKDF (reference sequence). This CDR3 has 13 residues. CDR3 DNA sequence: TGTGCCACCAGCAGAGAAGGGGCTACTGAAGCTTTCTTT. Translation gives CATSREGATEAFF. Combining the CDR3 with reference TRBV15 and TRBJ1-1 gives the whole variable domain DAMVIQNPRYQVTQFGKPVTLSCSQTLNHNVMYWYQQKSSQAPKLLFHYYDKDFNNEADTPDNFQSRRPNTSFCFLDIRSPGLGDTAMYLCATSREGATEAFFGQGTRLTVV.

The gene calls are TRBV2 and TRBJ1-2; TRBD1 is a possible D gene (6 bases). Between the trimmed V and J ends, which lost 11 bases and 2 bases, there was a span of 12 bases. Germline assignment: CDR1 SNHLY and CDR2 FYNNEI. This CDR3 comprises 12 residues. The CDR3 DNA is TGTGCCTCTAGAGGGACAAACTATGGCTACACCTTC. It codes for CASRGTNYGYTF.

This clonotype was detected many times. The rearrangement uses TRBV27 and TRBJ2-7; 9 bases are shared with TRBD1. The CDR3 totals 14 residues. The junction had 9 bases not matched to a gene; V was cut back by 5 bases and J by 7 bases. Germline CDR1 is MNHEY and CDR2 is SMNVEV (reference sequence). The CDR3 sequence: CASSRKQGAREQYF. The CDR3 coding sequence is TGTGCCAGCAGTCGCAAACAGGGGGCGCGTGAGCAGTACTTC.

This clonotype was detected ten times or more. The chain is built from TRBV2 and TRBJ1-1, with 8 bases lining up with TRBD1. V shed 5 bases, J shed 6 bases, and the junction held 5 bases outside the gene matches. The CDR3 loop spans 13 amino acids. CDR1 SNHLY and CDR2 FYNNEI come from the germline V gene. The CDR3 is CASSLDRGAEAFF. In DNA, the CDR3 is TGTGCCAGCAGTTTAGACAGGGGCGCTGAAGCTTTCTTT.

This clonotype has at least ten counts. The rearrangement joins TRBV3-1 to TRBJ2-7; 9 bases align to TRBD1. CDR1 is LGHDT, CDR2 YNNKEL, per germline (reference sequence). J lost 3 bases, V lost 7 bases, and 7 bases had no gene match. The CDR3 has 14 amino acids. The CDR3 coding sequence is TGTGCCAGCACACTTGGGACAGGGAGCTACGAGCAGTACTTC. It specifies CASTLGTGSYEQYF.

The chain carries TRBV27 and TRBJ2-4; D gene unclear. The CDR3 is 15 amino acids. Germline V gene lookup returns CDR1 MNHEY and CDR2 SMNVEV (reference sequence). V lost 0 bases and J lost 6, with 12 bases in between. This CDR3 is CASSLSGSGRNIQYF. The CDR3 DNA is TGTGCCAGCAGTTTATCGGGGTCTGGAAGAAACATTCAGTACTTC.

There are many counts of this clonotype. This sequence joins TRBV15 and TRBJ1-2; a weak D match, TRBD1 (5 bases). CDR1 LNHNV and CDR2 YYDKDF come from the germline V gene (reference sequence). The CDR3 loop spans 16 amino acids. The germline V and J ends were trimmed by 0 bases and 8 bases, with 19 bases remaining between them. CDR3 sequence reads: CATSRDPWTPNWGYTF. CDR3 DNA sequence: TGTGCCACCAGCAGAGATCCGTGGACACCCAACTGGGGCTACACCTTC.